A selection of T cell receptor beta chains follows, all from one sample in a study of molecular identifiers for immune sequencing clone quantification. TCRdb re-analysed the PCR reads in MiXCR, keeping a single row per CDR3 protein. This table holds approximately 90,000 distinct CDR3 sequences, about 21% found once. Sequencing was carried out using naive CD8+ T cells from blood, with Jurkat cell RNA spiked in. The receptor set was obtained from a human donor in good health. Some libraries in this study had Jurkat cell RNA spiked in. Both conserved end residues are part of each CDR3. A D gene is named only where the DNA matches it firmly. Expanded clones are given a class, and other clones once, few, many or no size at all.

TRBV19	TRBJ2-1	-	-	TGTGCCAGTAGTACACAAAGCTCCTACAATGAGCAGTTCTTC	CASSTQSSYNEQFF
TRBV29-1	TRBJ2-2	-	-	TGCGTAGGAGGGTCGAACACCGGGGAGCTGTTTTTT	CVGGSNTGELFF
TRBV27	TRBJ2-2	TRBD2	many	TGTGCCAGCAGTTTCCTGCTAGCGGCCGGGGAGCTGTTTTTT	CASSFLLAAGELFF
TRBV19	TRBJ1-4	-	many	TGTGCCAGTAGTATCGGACAGTCTAATGAAAAACTGTTTTTT	CASSIGQSNEKLFF
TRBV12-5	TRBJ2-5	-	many	TGTGCTAGTGGTCTAACCGACTACCCCAGGGCCCAGTACTTC	CASGLTDYPRAQYF
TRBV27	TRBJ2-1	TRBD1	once	TGTGCCAGCAGTGGACAGGGTTCAAATGAGCAGTTCTTC	CASSGQGSNEQFF
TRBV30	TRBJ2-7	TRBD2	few	TGTGCCTGGAGTATAAAAAGCGGGGATGCATACTTC	CAWSIKSGDAYF
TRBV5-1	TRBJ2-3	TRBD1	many	TGCGCCAGCAGCTTGGTGATTCTACAGGGGAGAGATACGCAGTATTTT	CASSLVILQGRDTQYF
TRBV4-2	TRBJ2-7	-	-	TGTGCCAGCAGCCAAGGACCGAACTCCTACGAGCAGTACTTC	CASSQGPNSYEQYF
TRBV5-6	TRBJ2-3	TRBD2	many	TGTGCCAGCAGCTTAGAAGCGGGAGTCGCAGATACGCAGTATTTT	CASSLEAGVADTQYF
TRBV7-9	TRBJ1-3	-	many	TGTGCCAGCAGCTCCTTGCGGACAGACTTACACCATTTT	CASSSLRTDLHHF
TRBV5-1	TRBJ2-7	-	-	TGCGCCAGCGGGCGGGACCTTACCTACGAGCAGTACTTC	CASGRDLTYEQYF
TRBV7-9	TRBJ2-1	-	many	TGTGCCAGCAGCTCTTTGAGGGTAGCGGAGGAGCAGTTCTTC	CASSSLRVAEEQFF
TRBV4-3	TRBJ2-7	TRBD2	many	TGCGCCAGCAGCCAAGATACTAGCGGACCCTACGAGCAGTACTTC	CASSQDTSGPYEQYF
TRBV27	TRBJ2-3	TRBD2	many	TGTGCCAGCAGTTCACTTGTTGCTAGCGGGATCACAGATACGCAGTATTTT	CASSSLVASGITDTQYF
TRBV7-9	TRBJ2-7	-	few	TGTGCCAGCAGCTTAATACTTCACGAGCAGTACTTC	CASSLILHEQYF
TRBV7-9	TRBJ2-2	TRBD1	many	TGTGCCAGCAGCCCACCCGGGACAGCTACCGGGGAGCTGTTTTTT	CASSPPGTATGELFF
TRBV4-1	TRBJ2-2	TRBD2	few	TGCGCCAGCGAAAGCGGGGGGACCGGGGAGCTGTTTTTT	CASESGGTGELFF
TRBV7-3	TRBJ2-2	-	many	TGTGCCAGCAGCATTATGAACACCGGGGAGCTGTTTTTT	CASSIMNTGELFF
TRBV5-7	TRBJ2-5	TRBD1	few	TGTGCCAGCAGCTTGACAGGGGGCCGGGAGACCCAGTACTTC	CASSLTGGRETQYF
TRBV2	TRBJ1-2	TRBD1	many	TGTGCCAGCAGTGAAATCAGGACAGGGGTTCAAGGCTACACCTTC	CASSEIRTGVQGYTF
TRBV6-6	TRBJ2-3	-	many	TGTGCCAGCAGCCCGGAAGATACGCAGTATTTT	CASSPEDTQYF
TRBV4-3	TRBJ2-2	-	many	TGCGCCAGCAGCCAAGGTTTTGCGAACACCGGGGAGCTGTTTTTT	CASSQGFANTGELFF
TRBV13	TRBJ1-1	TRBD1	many	TGTGCCAGCAGCCCTACCGGGACAGAAGGCATGAACACTGAAGCTTTCTTT	CASSPTGTEGMNTEAFF
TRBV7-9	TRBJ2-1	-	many	TGTGCCAGCAGCTTAGATGAAGGGGACACACATAGAGATGAGCAGTTCTTC	CASSLDEGDTHRDEQFF
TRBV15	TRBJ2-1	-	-	TGTGCCACCAGCAGAGAATGGTCGAATGAGCAGTTCTTC	CATSREWSNEQFF
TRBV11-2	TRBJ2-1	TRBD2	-	TGTGCCAGCAGCCTCAATAGCGGGGTGGTTTACAATGAGCAGTTCTTC	CASSLNSGVVYNEQFF